This entry is about one T cell receptor (beta chain). Its target is not known. Combining a sample-barcoded 5' primer with a J-beta primer mix, a second PCR ran for about 6 to 12 cycles. A single record per CDR3 protein comes from TCRdb applying MiXCR to the 5' RACE reads. The sample shows 800,000 to 950,000 distinct CDR3 sequences, 25% to 30% of them seen only once. V lost 8 bases and J 0 bases, leaving 5 bases between the germline ends. The CDR3 spans 13 residues. The data are from a study of blood T cells in healthy people across ages. Study-level results: Naive T cell percentage strongly correlated with TCR beta diversity. Age brought a roughly linear fall in TCR beta diversity measured per million T cells. Versus aged donors, long-lived donors had higher diversity and more naive CD4+ cells.

The data also belong to a second study, concerning T cells of mothers and their children.

The rearrangement uses TRBV12-3 or TRBV12-4 and TRBJ2-6; no clear D. Sequencing input: blood. The TCR sequence derives from a woman aged 40 to 50 in good health. In DNA form, the CDR3 reads TGTGCCAGCGTGAACTCTGGGGCCAACGTCCTGACTTTC. Translated: CASVNSGANVLTF.